The 12 T cell receptor beta chains presented below share a single source sample, sequenced in a study of CD8+CD57+ T cells in acquired aplastic anemia. Using genomic DNA as the template, TCR beta VDJ and CDR3 profiling was carried out. TCRdb ran MiXCR on the reads and lists one entry per CDR3 protein. The sample yields more than 250,000 distinct CDR3 sequences, 55% to 65% seen once. The sample was sorted CD4+, CD8+, or CD8+CD57+ T cells (not recorded which) from PBMCs. All receptors come from a human donor with severe aplastic anemia or a healthy control (not recorded which).

This clonotype was seen a single time. The CDR3 coding sequence is TGCAGTGCTAGAGCCCCGGACAGGGTGGCCCACAATGAGCAGTTCTTC. Encoded protein: CSARAPDRVAHNEQFF. The rearrangement links TRBV20-1 to TRBJ2-1; 8 positions agree with TRBD1. The germline V gene has CDR1 DFQATT and CDR2 SNEGSKA (reference sequence). The ends lost 1 base at V and 5 bases at J; junction bases unmatched: 10. The CDR3 has 16 residues.

This rearrangement joins TRBV9 to TRBJ2-5; 16 bases agree with TRBD2. There are 15 residues in the CDR3. Germline values: CDR1 SGDLS, CDR2 YYNGEE. Trimming took 6 bases from V and 5 from J; bases not matched to a gene: 4. CDR3 DNA sequence: TGTGCCAGCAACCAGGGACTAGCGGGAGGGGAGACCCAGTACTTC. This sequence encodes CASNQGLAGGETQYF.

The V call is TRBV29-1, the J call TRBJ1-2, with 7 bases that match TRBD1. CDR3 length: 12 residues. The trim removed 8 bases at V and 8 bases at J, leaving 11 bases unmatched. The germline V gene encodes CDR1 SQVTM and CDR2 ANQGSEA. This CDR3 reads CSYLRDRVGYTF. The CDR3 region has the DNA TGCAGCTACCTCAGAGACAGGGTGGGCTACACCTTC.

This clonotype was seen a few times. The V gene is TRBV19, the J gene TRBJ2-7; 8 nucleotides line up with TRBD1. This CDR3 is built from 14 residues. V trimming: 8 bases; J trimming: 0 bases; junction bases outside the gene matches: 6. Germline CDR1 LNHDA, CDR2 SQIVND (reference sequence). CDR3 amino acids: CASRDRSSSYEQYF. As DNA, the CDR3 is TGTGCCAGTCGGGACAGGTCGAGCTCCTACGAGCAGTACTTC.

The rearrangement joins TRBV15 to TRBJ1-6; 8 bases are shared with TRBD1. The V segment lost 1 base and the J segment 6 bases; nucleotides outside the gene matches: 5. CDR1 is LNHNV, CDR2 YYDKDF, per germline (reference sequence). CDR3 size: 16 residues. The CDR3 is CATSRAITGGNSPLHF. CDR3 coding DNA: TGTGCCACCAGCAGAGCTATTACAGGGGGTAATTCACCCCTCCACTTT.

The chain has TRBV27 and TRBJ2-2; D assignment may be TRBD1 or TRBD2 (6 bases each). Germline CDR1 and CDR2: MNHEY and SMNVEV (reference sequence). V lost 6 bases to trimming and J lost 0 bases, with 14 bases between them. The CDR3 runs to 16 residues. The CDR3 DNA follows: TGTGCCAGCAGACTAAATGGGGGGCCGAACACCGGGGAGCTGTTTTTT. Its protein product is CASRLNGGPNTGELFF.

The chain links TRBV6-5 to TRBJ2-5; 8 nucleotides align to TRBD1. Germline values: CDR1 MNHEY, CDR2 SVGAGI. This CDR3 has 14 residues. J was trimmed by 1 base and V by 5 bases; bases with no gene match: 3. The DNA for the CDR3 is TGTGCCAGCAGTCGAGGGACAGGCCAAGAGACCCAGTACTTC. It is translated as CASSRGTGQETQYF.

The rearrangement joins TRBV19 to TRBJ1-1; D gene ambiguous. This CDR3 has 14 amino acids. The germline V and J ends were trimmed by 3 bases and 1 base, with 9 bases remaining between them. Germline V gene lookup returns CDR1 LNHDA and CDR2 SQIVND (reference sequence). The DNA for the CDR3 is TGTGCCAGTAGTATTAGTTTTTGGAACACTGAAGCTTTCTTT. The encoded protein is CASSISFWNTEAFF.

The V call is TRBV2, the J call TRBJ2-5; 7 positions match TRBD2. After removal of 7 bases from V and 4 bases from J, the junction contained 12 bases not matched to a gene. In germline, CDR1 is SNHLY, CDR2 FYNNEI. The CDR3 has 15 residues. The CDR3 reads CASITGQPGGETQYF. The CDR3 DNA follows: TGTGCCAGCATCACCGGGCAACCGGGGGGAGAGACCCAGTACTTC.

This chain uses TRBV5-1 with TRBJ1-1; TRBD1 matches 12 bases. V lost 5 bases, J lost 5 bases, and 7 bases stayed unmatched. The CDR3 has 15 residues. Germline V gives CDR1 SGHRS, CDR2 YFSETQ. The CDR3 protein is CASSSGQGARTEAFF. CDR3 nucleotide sequence: TGCGCCAGCAGTTCGGGACAGGGGGCTAGAACTGAAGCTTTCTTT.

J is TRBJ2-3 and V is TRBV7-2; the match to TRBD2 covers 7 bases. This CDR3 is built from 16 residues. Trimming at V came to 0 bases and at J to 6 bases, leaving 9 bases not matched to a gene. CDR1 and CDR2 (germline): SGHTA, FQGNSA. The CDR3 coding sequence is TGTGCCAGCAGCTTAGCGGGGGACTACCTTGTGGATACGCAGTATTTT. This translates into CASSLAGDYLVDTQYF.

This clonotype was seen ten or more times. This rearrangement joins TRBV29-1 to TRBJ2-7; D unresolved. Trimming removed 0 bases from V and 3 bases from J, with 0 bases in between. The CDR3 is 10 amino acids. Germline loops: CDR1 SQVTM, CDR2 ANQGSEA. The DNA of the CDR3 is TGCAGCGTTGAAGACTACGAGCAGTACTTC. Translated: CSVEDYEQYF.